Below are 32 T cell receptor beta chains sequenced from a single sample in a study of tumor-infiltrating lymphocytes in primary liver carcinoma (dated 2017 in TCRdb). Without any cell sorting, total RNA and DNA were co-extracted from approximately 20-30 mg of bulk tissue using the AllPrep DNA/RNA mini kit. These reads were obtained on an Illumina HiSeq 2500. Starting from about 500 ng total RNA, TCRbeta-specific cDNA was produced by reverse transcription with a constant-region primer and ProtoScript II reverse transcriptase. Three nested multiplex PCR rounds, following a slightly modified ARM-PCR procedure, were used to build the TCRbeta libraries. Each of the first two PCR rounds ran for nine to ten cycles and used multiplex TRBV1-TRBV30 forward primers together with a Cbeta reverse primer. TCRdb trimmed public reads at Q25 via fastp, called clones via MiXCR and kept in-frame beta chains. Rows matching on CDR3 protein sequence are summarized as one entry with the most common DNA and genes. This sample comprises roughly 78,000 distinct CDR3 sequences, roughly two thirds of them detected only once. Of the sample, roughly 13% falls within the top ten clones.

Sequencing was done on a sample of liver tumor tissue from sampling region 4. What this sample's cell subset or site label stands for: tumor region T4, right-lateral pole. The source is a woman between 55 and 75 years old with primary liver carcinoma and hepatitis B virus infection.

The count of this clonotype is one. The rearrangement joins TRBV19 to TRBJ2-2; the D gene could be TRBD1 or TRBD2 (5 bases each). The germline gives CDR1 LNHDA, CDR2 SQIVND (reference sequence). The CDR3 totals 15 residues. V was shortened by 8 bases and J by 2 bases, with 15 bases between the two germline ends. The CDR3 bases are TGTGCCAGTCGGTTGGGGGATACAAACACCGGGGAGCTGTTTTTT. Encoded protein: CASRLGDTNTGELFF.

The CDR3 bases are TGTGCTAGAAGTGCCGGGACGTACAATGAGCAGTTCTTC. It codes for CARSAGTYNEQFF. The chain joins TRBV2 to TRBJ2-1, with D perhaps TRBD1 or TRBD2 (5 bases each). Germline V gives CDR1 SNHLY, CDR2 FYNNEI. The CDR3 runs to 13 residues.

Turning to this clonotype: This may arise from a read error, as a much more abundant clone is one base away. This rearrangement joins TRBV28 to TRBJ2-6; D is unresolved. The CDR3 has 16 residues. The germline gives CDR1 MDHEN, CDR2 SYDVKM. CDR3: CASSSRVRSGVNVLTF. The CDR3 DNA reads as TGTGCCAGCAGTTCCCGGGTCCGCTCTGGGGTCAACGTCCTGACTTTC.

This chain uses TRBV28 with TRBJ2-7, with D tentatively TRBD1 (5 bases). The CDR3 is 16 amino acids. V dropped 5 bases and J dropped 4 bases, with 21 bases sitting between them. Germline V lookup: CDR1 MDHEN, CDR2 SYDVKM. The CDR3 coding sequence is TGTGCCAGCAGTCCCAGGGTGGATTACAGAGCTTACGAGCAGTACTTC. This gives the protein CASSPRVDYRAYEQYF.

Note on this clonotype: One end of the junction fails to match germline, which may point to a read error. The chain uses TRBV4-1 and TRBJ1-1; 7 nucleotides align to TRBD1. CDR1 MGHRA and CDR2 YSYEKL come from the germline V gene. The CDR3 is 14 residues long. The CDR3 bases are TGCCCCAGCAGTCCGCGACAGGGAGGCACTGAAGCCTTCTTT. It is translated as CPSSPRQGGTEAFF.

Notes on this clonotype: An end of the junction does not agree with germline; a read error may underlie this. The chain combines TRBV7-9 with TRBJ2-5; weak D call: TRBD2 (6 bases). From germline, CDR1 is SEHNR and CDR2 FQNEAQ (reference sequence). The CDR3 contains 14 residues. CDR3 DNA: TGTGCCAGCAGCTTATGGGGACGACGGGAGATCCAGTACTTC. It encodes CASSLWGRREIQYF.

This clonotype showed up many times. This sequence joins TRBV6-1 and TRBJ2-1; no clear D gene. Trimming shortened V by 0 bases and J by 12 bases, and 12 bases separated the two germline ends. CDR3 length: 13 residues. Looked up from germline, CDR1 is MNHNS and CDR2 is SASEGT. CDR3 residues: CASSEARYRVQFF. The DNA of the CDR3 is TGTGCCAGCAGTGAAGCCCGTTATAGGGTGCAGTTCTTC.

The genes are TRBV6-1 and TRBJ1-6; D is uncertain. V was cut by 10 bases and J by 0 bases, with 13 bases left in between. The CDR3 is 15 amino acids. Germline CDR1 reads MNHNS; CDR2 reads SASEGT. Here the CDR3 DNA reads TGTGCCAACCGCGACGGAAGCTCCTATAATTCACCCCTCCACTTT. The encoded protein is CANRDGSSYNSPLHF.

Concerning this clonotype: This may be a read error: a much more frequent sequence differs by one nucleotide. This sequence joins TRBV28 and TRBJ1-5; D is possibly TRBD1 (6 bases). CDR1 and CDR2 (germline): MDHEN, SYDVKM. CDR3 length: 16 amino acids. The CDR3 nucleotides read TGTGCCAGCAGTCCCCTCCGGGGACAAGGCAATCAGCACCAGCATTTT. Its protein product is CASSPLRGQGNQHQHF.

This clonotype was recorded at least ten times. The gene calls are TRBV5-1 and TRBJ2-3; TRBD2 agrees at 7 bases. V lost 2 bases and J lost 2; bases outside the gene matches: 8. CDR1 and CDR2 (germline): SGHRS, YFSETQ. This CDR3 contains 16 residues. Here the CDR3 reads CASSFPGGKSTDTQYF. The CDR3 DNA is TGCGCCAGCAGCTTTCCCGGGGGGAAGTCCACAGATACGCAGTATTTT.

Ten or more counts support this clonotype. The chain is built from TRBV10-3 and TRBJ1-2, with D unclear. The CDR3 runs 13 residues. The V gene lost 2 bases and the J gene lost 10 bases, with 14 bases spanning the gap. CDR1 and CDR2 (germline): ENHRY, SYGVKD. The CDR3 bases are TGTGCCATCAGTGAGCCGAATCAGGTGGCCTACACCTTC. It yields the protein CAISEPNQVAYTF.

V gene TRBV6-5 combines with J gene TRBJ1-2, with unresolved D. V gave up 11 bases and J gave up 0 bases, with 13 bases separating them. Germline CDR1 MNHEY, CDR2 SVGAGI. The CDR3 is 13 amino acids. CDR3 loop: CACSGSSNYGYTF. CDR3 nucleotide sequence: TGTGCCTGCTCGGGAAGCTCTAACTATGGCTACACCTTC.

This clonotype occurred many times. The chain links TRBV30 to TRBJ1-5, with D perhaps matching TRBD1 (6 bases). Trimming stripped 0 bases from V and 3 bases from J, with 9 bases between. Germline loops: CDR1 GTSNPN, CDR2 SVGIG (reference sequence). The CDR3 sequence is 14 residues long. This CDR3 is CAWSVGQPNQPQHF. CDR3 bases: TGTGCCTGGAGTGTAGGACAGCCCAATCAGCCCCAGCATTTT.

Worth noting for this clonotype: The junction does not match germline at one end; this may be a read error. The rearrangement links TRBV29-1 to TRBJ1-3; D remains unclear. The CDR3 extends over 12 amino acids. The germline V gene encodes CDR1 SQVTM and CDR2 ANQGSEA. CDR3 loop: CSARTTGSTICF. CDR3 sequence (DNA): TGCAGCGCCCGGACGACTGGAAGCACCATATGTTTT.

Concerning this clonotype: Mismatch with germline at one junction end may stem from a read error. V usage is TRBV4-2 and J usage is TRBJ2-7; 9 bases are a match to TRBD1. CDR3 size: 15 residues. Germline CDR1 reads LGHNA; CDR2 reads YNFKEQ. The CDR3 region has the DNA TGTACCAGTAGCCAAGATCCGACAGGGGGCTACGAGCAGTACTTC. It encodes CTSSQDPTGGYEQYF.

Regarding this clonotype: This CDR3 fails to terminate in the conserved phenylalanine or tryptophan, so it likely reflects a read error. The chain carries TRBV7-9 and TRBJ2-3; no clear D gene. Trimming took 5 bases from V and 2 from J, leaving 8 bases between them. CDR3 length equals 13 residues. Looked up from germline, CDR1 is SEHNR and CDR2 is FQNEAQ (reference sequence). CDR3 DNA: TGTGCCAGCAGCCCGAGCGCCACAGATACGCAGTATCTT. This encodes CASSPSATDTQYL.

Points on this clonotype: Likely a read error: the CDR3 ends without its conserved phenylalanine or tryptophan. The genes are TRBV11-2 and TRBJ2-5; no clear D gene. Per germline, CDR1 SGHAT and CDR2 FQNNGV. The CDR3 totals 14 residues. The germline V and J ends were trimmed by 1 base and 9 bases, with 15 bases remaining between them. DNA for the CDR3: TGTGCCAGCAGCTTAGGGTTTGTCTCAGTGGCCCAGTACCTC. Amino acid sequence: CASSLGFVSVAQYL.

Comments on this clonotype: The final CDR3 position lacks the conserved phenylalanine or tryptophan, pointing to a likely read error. The CDR3 spells CASRASGMSYEQYI. The CDR3 region has the DNA TGTGCCAGCAGGGCTAGCGGGATGAGCTACGAGCAGTACATA. The chain has TRBV6-1 and TRBJ2-7; 9 bases are shared with TRBD2. This CDR3 comprises 14 residues. Looked up from germline, CDR1 is MNHNS and CDR2 is SASEGT. V was clipped by 6 bases and J by 3 bases; unmatched bases: 6.

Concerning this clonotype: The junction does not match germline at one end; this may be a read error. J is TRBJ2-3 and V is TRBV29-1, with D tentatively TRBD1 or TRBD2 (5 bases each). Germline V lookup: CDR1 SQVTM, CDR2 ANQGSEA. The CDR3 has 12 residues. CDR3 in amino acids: CSVRDSTDTQYF. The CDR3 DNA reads TGTAGCGTGAGGGACAGCACAGATACGCAGTATTTT.

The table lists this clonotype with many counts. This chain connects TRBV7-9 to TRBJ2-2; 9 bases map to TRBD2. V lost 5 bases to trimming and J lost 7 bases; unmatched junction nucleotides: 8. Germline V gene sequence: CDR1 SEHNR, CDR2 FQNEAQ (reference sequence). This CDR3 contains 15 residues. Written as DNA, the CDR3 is TGTGCCAGCAGCGCCTCGACTAGCGGAGGCGGGGAGCTGTTTTTT. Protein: CASSASTSGGGELFF. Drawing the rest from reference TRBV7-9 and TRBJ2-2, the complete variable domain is DTGVSQNPRHKITKRGQNVTFRCDPISEHNRLYWYRQTLGQGPEFLTYFQNEAQLEKSRLLSDRFSAERPKGSFSTLEIQRTEQGDSAMYLCASSASTSGGGELFFGEGSRLTVL.

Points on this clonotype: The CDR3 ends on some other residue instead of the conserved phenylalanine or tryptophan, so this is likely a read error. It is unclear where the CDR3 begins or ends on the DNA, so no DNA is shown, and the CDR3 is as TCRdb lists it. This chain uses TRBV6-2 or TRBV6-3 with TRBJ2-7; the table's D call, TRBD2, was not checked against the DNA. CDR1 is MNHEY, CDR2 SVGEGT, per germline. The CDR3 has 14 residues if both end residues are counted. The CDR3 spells CASTRESIPYEQYS.

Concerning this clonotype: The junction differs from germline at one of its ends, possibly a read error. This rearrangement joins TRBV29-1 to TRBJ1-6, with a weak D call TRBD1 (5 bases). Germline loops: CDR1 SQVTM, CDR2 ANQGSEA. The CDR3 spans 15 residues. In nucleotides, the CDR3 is TGCAGCGTACGTACGGGGACGTCAACTAATTCACCCCTCCAATTT. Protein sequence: CSVRTGTSTNSPLQF.

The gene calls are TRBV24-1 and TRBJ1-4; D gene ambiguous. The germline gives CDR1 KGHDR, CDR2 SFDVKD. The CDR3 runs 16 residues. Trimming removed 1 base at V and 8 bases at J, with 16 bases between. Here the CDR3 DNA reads TGTGCCACCAGTGATTTAGGGATAGGAGGAGAGGAAAAACTGTTTTTT. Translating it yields CATSDLGIGGEEKLFF.

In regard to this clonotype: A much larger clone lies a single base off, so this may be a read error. The CDR3 DNA is TGTGCCGGCAGACCCCGGACTAGCGGTACCTACGAGCAGTACTTC. Protein sequence: CAGRPRTSGTYEQYF. The chain carries TRBV2 and TRBJ2-7; 10 bases are a match to TRBD2. The length of the CDR3 is 15 residues. The germline V gene has CDR1 SNHLY and CDR2 FYNNEI.

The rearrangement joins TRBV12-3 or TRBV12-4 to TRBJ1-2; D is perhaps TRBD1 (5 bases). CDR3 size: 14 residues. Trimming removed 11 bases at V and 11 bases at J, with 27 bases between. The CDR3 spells CAASNRSGIGGYTF. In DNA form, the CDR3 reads TGTGCCGCCTCCAACAGGAGTGGGATCGGGGGTTACACCTTC.

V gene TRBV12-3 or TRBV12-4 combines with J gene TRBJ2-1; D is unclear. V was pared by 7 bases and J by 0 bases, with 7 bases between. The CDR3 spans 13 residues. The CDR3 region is CASNRSSYNEQFF. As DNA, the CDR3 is TGTGCCAGCAACCGGTCCTCCTACAATGAGCAGTTCTTC.

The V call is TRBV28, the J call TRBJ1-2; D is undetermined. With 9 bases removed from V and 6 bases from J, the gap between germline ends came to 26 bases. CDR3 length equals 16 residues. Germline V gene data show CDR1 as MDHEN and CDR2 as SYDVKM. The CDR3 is CARNLPGGISRHGYTF. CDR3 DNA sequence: TGTGCCAGGAACCTCCCCGGCGGCATATCTCGACATGGCTACACCTTC.

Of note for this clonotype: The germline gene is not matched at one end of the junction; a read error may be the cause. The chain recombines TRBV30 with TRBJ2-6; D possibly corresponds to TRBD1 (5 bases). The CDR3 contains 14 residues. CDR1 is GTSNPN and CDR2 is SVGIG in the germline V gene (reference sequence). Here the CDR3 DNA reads TGTGCCTGGAATCAGGGATTTGAGGCCAACGACCTGACTTTC. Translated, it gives CAWNQGFEANDLTF.

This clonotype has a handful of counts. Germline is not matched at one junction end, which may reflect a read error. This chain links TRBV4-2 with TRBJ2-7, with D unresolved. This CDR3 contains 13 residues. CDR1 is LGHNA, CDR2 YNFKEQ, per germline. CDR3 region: CASSPRLLYEQCF. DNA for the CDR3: TGTGCCAGCAGCCCCCGTTTACTCTATGAGCAGTGCTTC.

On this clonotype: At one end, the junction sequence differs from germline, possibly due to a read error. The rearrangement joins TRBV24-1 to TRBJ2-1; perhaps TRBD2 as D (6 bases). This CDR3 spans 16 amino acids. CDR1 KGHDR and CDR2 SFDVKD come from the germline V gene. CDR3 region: CVTSDSRTTSYNEQFF. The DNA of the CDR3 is TGTGTCACCAGTGATTCCAGGACTACCTCCTACAATGAGCAGTTCTTC.

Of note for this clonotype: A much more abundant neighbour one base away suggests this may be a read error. Here the CDR3 DNA reads TGTGCCCGCAGTACACCTCTGGAGGTCCAGTACTTC. The encoded protein is CARSTPLEVQYF. This chain uses TRBV28 with TRBJ2-5; possibly TRBD2 for D (5 bases). The CDR3 runs to 12 residues. CDR1 is MDHEN and CDR2 is SYDVKM in the germline V gene.

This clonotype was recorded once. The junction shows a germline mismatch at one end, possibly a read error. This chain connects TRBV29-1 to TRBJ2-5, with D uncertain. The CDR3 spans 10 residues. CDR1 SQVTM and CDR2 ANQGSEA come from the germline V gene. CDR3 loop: CIVQTEIQYF. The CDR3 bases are TGCATCGTCCAGACGGAGATCCAGTACTTC.